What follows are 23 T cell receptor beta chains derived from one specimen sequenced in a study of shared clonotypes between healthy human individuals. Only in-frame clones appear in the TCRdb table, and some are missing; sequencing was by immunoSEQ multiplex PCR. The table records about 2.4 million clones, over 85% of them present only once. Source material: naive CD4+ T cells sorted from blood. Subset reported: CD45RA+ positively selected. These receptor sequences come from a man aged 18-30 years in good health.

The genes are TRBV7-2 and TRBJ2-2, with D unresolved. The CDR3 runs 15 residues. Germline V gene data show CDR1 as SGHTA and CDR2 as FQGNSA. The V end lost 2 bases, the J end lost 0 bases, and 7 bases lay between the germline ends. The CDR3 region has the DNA TGTGCCAGCAGCTTAAGGCGAGCGAACACCGGGGAGCTGTTTTTT. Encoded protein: CASSLRRANTGELFF.

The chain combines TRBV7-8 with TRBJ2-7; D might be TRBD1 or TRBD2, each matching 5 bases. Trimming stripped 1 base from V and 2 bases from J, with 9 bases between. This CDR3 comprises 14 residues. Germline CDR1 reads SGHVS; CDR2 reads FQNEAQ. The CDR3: CASSLVGTTYEQYF. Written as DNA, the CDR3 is TGTGCCAGCAGCTTAGTCGGGACCACCTACGAGCAGTACTTC.

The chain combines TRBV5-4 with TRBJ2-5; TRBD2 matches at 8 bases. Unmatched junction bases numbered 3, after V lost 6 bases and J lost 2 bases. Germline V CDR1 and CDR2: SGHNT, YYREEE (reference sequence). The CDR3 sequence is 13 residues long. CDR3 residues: CASTSGLQETQYF. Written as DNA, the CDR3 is TGTGCCAGCACTAGCGGGTTACAAGAGACCCAGTACTTC.

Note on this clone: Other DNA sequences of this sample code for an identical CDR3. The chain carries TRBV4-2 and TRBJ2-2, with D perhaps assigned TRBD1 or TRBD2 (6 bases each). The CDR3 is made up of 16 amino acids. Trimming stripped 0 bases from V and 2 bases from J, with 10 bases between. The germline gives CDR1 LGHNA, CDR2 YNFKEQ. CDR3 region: CASSQERGANTGELFF. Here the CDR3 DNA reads TGTGCCAGCAGCCAAGAAAGGGGGGCAAACACCGGGGAGCTGTTTTTT.

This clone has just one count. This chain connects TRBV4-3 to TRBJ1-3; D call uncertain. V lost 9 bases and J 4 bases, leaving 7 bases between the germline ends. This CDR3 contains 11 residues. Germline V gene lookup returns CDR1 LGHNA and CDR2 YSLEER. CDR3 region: CASSSGNTIYF. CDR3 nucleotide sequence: TGCGCCAGTTCTTCCGGAAACACCATATATTTT.

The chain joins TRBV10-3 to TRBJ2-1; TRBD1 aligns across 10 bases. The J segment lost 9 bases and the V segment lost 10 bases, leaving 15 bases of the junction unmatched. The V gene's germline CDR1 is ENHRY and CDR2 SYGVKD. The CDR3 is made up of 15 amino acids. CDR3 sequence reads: CATRPGQGWVREQFF. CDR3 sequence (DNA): TGTGCCACCCGACCGGGACAGGGGTGGGTACGTGAGCAGTTCTTC.

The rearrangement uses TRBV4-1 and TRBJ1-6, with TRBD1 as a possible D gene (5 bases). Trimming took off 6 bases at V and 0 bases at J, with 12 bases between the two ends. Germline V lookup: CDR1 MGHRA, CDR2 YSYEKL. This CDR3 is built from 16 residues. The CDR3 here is CASREGQSSYNSPLHF. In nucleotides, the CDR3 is TGCGCCAGCAGAGAGGGGCAAAGCTCCTATAATTCACCCCTCCACTTT.

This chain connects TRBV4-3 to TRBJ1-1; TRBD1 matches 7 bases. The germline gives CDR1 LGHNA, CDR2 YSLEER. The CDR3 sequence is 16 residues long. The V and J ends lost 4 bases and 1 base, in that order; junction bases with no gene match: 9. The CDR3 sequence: CASSPGQERGNTEAFF. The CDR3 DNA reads TGCGCCAGCAGCCCCGGACAGGAGCGGGGGAACACTGAAGCTTTCTTT.

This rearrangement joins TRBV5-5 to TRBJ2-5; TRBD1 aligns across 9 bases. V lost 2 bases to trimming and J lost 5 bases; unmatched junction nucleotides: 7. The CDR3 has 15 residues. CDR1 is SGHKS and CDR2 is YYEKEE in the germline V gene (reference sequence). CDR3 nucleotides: TGTGCCAGCAGCTTTCGGACAGGGGCTCCTGAGACCCAGTACTTC. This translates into CASSFRTGAPETQYF.

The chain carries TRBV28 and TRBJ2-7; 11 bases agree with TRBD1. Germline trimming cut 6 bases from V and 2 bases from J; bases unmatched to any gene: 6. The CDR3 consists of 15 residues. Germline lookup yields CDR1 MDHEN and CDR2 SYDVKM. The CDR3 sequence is CASRSPGQGAYEQYF. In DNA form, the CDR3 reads TGTGCCAGCAGGTCCCCGGGACAGGGGGCCTACGAGCAGTACTTC.

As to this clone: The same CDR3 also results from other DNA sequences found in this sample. The CDR3 region has the DNA TGTGCCAGCAGTGAGCAGGGGGCTGGAGATACGCAGTATTTT. This codes for CASSEQGAGDTQYF. The chain employs TRBV2 and TRBJ2-3; 8 bases map to TRBD1. The V gene end was trimmed by 3 bases and the J gene end by 5 bases; junction bases not matched to a gene: 4. This CDR3 contains 14 residues. Germline CDR1 is SNHLY and CDR2 is FYNNEI.

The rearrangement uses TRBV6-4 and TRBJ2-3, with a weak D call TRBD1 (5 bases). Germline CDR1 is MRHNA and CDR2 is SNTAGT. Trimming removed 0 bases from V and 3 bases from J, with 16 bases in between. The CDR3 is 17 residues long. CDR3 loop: CASSDSLDTPRTDTQYF. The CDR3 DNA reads TGTGCCAGCAGTGACTCTCTGGACACTCCGCGGACAGATACGCAGTATTTT.

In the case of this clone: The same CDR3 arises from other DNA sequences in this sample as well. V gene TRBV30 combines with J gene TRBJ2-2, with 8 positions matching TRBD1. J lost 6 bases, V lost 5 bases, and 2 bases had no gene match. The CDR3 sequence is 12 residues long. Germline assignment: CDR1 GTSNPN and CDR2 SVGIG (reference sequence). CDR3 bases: TGTGCCTGGGGACAGGGATCCGGGGAGCTGTTTTTT. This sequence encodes CAWGQGSGELFF.

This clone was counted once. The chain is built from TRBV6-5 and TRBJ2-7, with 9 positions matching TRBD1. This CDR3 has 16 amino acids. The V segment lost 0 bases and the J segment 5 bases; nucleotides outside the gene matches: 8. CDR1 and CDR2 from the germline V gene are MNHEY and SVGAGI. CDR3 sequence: CASSYSLGTGRHEQYF. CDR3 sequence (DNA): TGTGCCAGCAGTTACTCACTGGGGACAGGGAGGCACGAGCAGTACTTC.

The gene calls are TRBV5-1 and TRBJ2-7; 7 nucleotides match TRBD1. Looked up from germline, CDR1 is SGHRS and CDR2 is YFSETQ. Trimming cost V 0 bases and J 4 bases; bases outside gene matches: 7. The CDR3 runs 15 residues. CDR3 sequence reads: CASSLAQGVVYEQYF. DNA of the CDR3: TGCGCCAGCAGCTTGGCGCAGGGGGTGGTTTACGAGCAGTACTTC. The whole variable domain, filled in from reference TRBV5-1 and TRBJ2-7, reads KAGVTQTPRYLIKTRGQQVTLSCSPISGHRSVSWYQQTPGQGLQFLFEYFSETQRNKGNFPGRFSGRQFSNSRSEMNVSTLELGDSALYLCASSLAQGVVYEQYFGPGTRLTVT.

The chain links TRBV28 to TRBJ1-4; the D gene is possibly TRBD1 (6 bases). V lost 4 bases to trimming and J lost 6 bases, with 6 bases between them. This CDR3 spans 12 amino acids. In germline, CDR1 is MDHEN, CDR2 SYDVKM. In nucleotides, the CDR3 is TGTGCCAGCAGTTGGACAGATGAAAAACTGTTTTTT. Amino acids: CASSWTDEKLFF.

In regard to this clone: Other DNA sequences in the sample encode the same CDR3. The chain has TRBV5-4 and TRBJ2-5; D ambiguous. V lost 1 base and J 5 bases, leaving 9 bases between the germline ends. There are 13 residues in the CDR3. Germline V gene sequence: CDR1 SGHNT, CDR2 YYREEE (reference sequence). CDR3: CASSLPGRETQYF. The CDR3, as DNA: TGTGCCAGCAGCTTGCCCGGACGGGAGACCCAGTACTTC. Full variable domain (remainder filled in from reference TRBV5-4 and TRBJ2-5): ETGVTQSPTHLIKTRGQQVTLRCSSQSGHNTVSWYQQALGQGPQFIFQYYREEENGRGNFPPRFSGLQFPNYSSELNVNALELDDSALYLCASSLPGRETQYFGPGTRLLVL.

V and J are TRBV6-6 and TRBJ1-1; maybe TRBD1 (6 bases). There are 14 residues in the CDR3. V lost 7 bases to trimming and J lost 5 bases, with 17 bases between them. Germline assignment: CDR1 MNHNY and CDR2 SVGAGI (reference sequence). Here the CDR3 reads CASTLVGALTEAFF. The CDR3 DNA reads TGTGCCAGCACCTTGGTGGGGGCACTAACTGAAGCTTTCTTT.

CDR3 sequence reads: CASSSLAGGLETQYF. CDR3 nucleotide sequence: TGTGCCAGCAGCTCACTAGCGGGGGGGCTAGAGACCCAGTACTTC. The chain joins TRBV4-2 to TRBJ2-5; TRBD2 aligns across 13 bases. Germline V lookup: CDR1 LGHNA, CDR2 YNFKEQ. Trimming removed 5 bases from V and 4 bases from J; junction bases left unmatched: 4. The CDR3 is 15 residues long.

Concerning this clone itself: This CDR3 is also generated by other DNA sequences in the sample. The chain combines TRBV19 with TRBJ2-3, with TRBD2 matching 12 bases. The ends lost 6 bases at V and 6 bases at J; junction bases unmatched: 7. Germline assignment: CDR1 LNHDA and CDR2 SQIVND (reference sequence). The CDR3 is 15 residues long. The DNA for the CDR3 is TGTGCCAGTAGCCAGACTAGCGGGAGAACGGATACGCAGTATTTT. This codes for CASSQTSGRTDTQYF.

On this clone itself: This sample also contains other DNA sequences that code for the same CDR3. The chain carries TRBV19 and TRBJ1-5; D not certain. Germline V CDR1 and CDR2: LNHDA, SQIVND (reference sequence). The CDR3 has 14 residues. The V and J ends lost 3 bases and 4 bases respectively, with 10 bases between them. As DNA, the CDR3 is TGTGCCAGTAGTATCGGATCGGGGAATCAGCCCCAGCATTTT. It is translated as CASSIGSGNQPQHF.

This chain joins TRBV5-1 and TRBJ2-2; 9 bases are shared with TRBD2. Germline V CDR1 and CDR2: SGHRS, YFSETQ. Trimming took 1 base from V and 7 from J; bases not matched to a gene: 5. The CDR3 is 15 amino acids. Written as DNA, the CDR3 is TGCGCCAGCAGCTTGATTAGCGGGGGCGGCGGGGAGCTGTTTTTT. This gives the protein CASSLISGGGGELFF.

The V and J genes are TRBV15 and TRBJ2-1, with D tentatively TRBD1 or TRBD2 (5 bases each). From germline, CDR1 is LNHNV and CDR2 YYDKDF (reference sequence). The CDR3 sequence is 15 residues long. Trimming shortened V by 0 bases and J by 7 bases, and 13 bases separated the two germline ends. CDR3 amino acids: CATSRELRDGNEQFF. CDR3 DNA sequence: TGTGCCACCAGCAGAGAACTCCGGGACGGGAATGAGCAGTTCTTC.